A single sample is the source of the 17 T cell receptor beta chains below, sequenced in a study of blood T cell repertoires in COVID-19. Clones were read by immunoSEQ multiplex PCR, and TCRdb kept only the in-frame ones, dropping some. The repertoire consists of about 100,000 clones, with approximately 90% occurring once and the leading ten covering approximately 2%. Sequencing was done on a sample of peripheral blood. The receptors derive from a man aged 50 to 60 with active COVID-19.

The chain recombines TRBV9 with TRBJ1-1, with 8 bases identical to TRBD1. The germline V gene encodes CDR1 SGDLS and CDR2 YYNGEE. Germline trimming cut 3 bases from V and 6 bases from J; bases unmatched to any gene: 10. This CDR3 is built from 15 residues. The CDR3 DNA reads TGTGCCAGCAGCGAGGCGACAGGGGATAGTTCTGAAGCTTTCTTT. It yields the protein CASSEATGDSSEAFF. Full variable domain (missing parts from reference TRBV9 and TRBJ1-1): DSGVTQTPKHLITATGQRVTLRCSPRSGDLSVYWYQQSLDQGLQFLIQYYNGEERAKGNILERFSAQQFPDLHSELNLSSLELGDSALYFCASSEATGDSSEAFFGQGTRLTVV.

This chain uses TRBV29-1 with TRBJ2-2; 15 bases are a match to TRBD2. Trimming cost V 0 bases and J 6 bases; bases outside gene matches: 5. The CDR3 is 17 amino acids. Germline V gene lookup returns CDR1 SQVTM and CDR2 ANQGSEA. Written as DNA, the CDR3 is TGCAGCGTTGAAGAACGTAGGACTAGCGGGAGGGCCGGGGAGCTGTTTTTT. Its translation is CSVEERRTSGRAGELFF.

The V gene is TRBV11-2, the J gene TRBJ2-7; tentatively, D is TRBD2 (5 bases). Germline CDR1 SGHAT, CDR2 FQNNGV. The CDR3 covers 15 residues. With 0 bases removed from V and 3 bases from J, the gap between germline ends came to 12 bases. CDR3 sequence reads: CASSLDAQRYYEQYV. The CDR3 DNA follows: TGTGCCAGCAGCTTAGATGCCCAGCGGTACTACGAGCAGTACGTC.

The J gene is TRBJ1-6, the V gene TRBV27; 9 bases are shared with TRBD1. Germline loops: CDR1 MNHEY, CDR2 SMNVEV (reference sequence). CDR3 length: 15 residues. The V gene end was trimmed by 6 bases and the J gene end by 10 bases; junction bases not matched to a gene: 10. DNA for the CDR3: TGTGCCAGCAGGCTTCGGACAGGGGAGGGATCACCCCTCCACTTT. Translation: CASRLRTGEGSPLHF.

J is TRBJ2-1 and V is TRBV9; D is perhaps TRBD2 (5 bases). CDR1 and CDR2 (germline): SGDLS, YYNGEE. The ends were cut back, 0 bases at V and 5 bases at J, with 12 bases in the middle. CDR3 size: 15 residues. The CDR3 sequence: CASSVGLVGDNEQFF. The CDR3 DNA reads TGTGCCAGCAGCGTAGGATTAGTCGGGGACAATGAGCAGTTCTTC.

The CDR3 loop reads CASSLDRSEVREQFF. The CDR3 region has the DNA TGTGCCAGCAGCTTAGATCGGTCAGAGGTGAGGGAGCAGTTCTTC. V usage is TRBV11-3 and J usage is TRBJ2-1, with D uncertain. The V gene's germline CDR1 is SGHNT and CDR2 YENEEA. The length of the CDR3 is 15 residues. V was clipped by 0 bases and J by 10 bases, with 16 bases between them.

This clone has a single count. This chain joins TRBV5-3 and TRBJ2-1; possibly TRBD1 for D (6 bases). TRBV5-3 is reported as an ORF; its role is uncertain. The CDR3 extends over 16 amino acids. V was pared by 3 bases and J by 3 bases, with 16 bases between. Here the CDR3 reads CARSSPGQSCYNEQFF. CDR3 DNA sequence: TGTGCCAGAAGCTCACCGGGACAATCATGCTACAATGAGCAGTTCTTC.

The chain links TRBV2 to TRBJ1-2; no definite D call. CDR1 and CDR2 from the germline V gene are SNHLY and FYNNEI. V was cut by 3 bases and J by 4 bases, with 12 bases left in between. The CDR3 loop spans 14 amino acids. The chain's CDR3 is CASSDEGVSYGYTF. CDR3 nucleotides: TGTGCCAGCAGTGATGAGGGTGTAAGCTATGGCTACACCTTC.

The V and J genes are TRBV3-1 (or the pseudogene TRBV3-2) and TRBJ2-3, with TRBD2 identical over 9 bases. Germline V lookup: CDR1 LGHDT, CDR2 YNNKEL (reference sequence). The CDR3 has 16 amino acids. The V segment lost 4 bases and the J segment 6 bases; nucleotides outside the gene matches: 11. The CDR3 DNA is TGTGCCAGCAGCCCCCTCCGAGCGGGAGGAGGGGATACGCAGTATTTT. Protein product: CASSPLRAGGGDTQYF.

CDR3 loop: CASSAPGAHEQYF. The CDR3 DNA is TGTGCCAGCAGCGCCCCAGGGGCCCACGAGCAGTACTTC. This sequence joins TRBV9 and TRBJ2-7; tentative D call: TRBD1 (6 bases). Trimming stripped 3 bases from V and 5 bases from J, with 12 bases between. Germline loops: CDR1 SGDLS, CDR2 YYNGEE. CDR3 size: 13 residues.

The rearrangement joins TRBV4-1 to TRBJ2-7; perhaps TRBD1 as D (6 bases). Germline V gene sequence: CDR1 MGHRA, CDR2 YSYEKL. The ends were cut back, 4 bases at V and 2 bases at J, with 15 bases in the middle. The CDR3 consists of 15 residues. The DNA for the CDR3 is TGCGCCAGCAGCCCGACCGCCGAGGGGGCCTACGAGCAGTACTTC. It is translated as CASSPTAEGAYEQYF.

A single count supports this clone. The CDR3 DNA is TGTGCCAGCAGCTTAGGGCAGCCGGGAGATACGCAGTATTTT. Translation: CASSLGQPGDTQYF. This chain links TRBV7-8 with TRBJ2-3; D unresolved. Per germline, CDR1 SGHVS and CDR2 FQNEAQ. The CDR3 has 14 amino acids. V lost 1 base, J lost 5 bases, and 10 bases lay in between.

The V and J genes are TRBV19 and TRBJ2-3; 10 bases are a match to TRBD2. The CDR3 runs 16 residues. Germline-derived CDR1 and CDR2 are LNHDA and SQIVND (reference sequence). V trimming: 6 bases; J trimming: 0 bases; junction bases outside the gene matches: 6. The CDR3 sequence: CASRVTSGSSTDTQYF. As DNA, the CDR3 is TGTGCCAGTAGAGTGACTAGCGGGTCTAGCACAGATACGCAGTATTTT.

This rearrangement joins TRBV11-3 to TRBJ2-1; 10 nucleotides match TRBD2. After removal of 7 bases from V and 7 bases from J, the junction contained 7 bases not matched to a gene. Germline CDR1 is SGHNT and CDR2 is YENEEA. The CDR3 is 14 residues long. CDR3 bases: TGTGCCAGCATGCGGACTAGCGGCCGTAATGAGCAGTTCTTC. Protein product: CASMRTSGRNEQFF. Based on the CDR3 plus reference TRBV11-3 and TRBJ2-1, the full variable domain is EAGVVQSPRYKIIEKKQPVAFWCNPISGHNTLYWYLQNLGQGPELLIRYENEEAVDDSQLPKDRFSAERLKGVDSTLKIQPAELGDSAVYLCASMRTSGRNEQFFGPGTRLTVL.

The V call is TRBV10-1, the J call TRBJ1-3, with 7 nucleotides matching TRBD1. Per germline, CDR1 WNHNN and CDR2 SYGVQD (reference sequence). The junction had 14 bases not matched to a gene; V was cut back by 2 bases and J by 1 base. The CDR3 contains 19 residues. CDR3 in amino acids: CASSEREQGLGGSGNTIYF. DNA for the CDR3: TGCGCCAGCAGTGAGCGTGAACAGGGGCTAGGCGGTTCTGGAAACACCATATATTTT.

This clone is a singleton in its sample. This chain links TRBV29-1 with TRBJ2-7; TRBD1 agrees at 9 bases. V shed 4 bases, J shed 3 bases, and the junction held 10 bases outside the gene matches. This CDR3 spans 15 amino acids. CDR1 and CDR2 (germline): SQVTM, ANQGSEA. Here the CDR3 DNA reads TGCAGCGTTGCAATTACAGGGGGCGCGAACTACGAGCAGTACTTC. Its protein is CSVAITGGANYEQYF.

The rearrangement joins TRBV5-4 to TRBJ2-4; TRBD2 matches 13 bases. Per germline, CDR1 SGHNT and CDR2 YYREEE (reference sequence). The junction had 7 bases not matched to a gene; V was cut back by 3 bases and J by 7 bases. The CDR3 has 16 residues. The CDR3 region is CASSSGTSGNLNIQYF. Written as DNA, the CDR3 is TGTGCCAGCAGCTCAGGGACTAGCGGGAATCTGAACATTCAGTACTTC.